This TCR beta chain was captured in a study of blood T cell repertoires in COVID-19. Study at large: Donors in the United States, Italy and Spain gave samples during acute or convalescent COVID-19. T cells, B-cell-depleted T cells, or PBMCs provided the cDNA or gDNA that served as material.

The CDR3 totals 18 residues. J gave up 0 bases and V 3 bases, and 12 bases lay outside the gene matches. Germline lookup yields CDR1 SGHRS and CDR2 YFSETQ. Assay used: immunoSEQ multiplex PCR; TCRdb lists only in-frame clones, some missing. The data contain roughly 70,000 clones, 80% of them singletons. This clonotype was obtained from a man aged 65-85 years who had recovered from COVID-19. The rearrangement uses TRBV5-1 and TRBJ2-3; TRBD2 matches at 8 bases. Input material: peripheral blood. CDR3 in amino acids: CASSSFFGGAGSTDTQYF. Written as DNA, the CDR3 is TGCGCCAGCAGCTCATTCTTCGGGGGGGCCGGGAGCACAGATACGCAGTATTTT.